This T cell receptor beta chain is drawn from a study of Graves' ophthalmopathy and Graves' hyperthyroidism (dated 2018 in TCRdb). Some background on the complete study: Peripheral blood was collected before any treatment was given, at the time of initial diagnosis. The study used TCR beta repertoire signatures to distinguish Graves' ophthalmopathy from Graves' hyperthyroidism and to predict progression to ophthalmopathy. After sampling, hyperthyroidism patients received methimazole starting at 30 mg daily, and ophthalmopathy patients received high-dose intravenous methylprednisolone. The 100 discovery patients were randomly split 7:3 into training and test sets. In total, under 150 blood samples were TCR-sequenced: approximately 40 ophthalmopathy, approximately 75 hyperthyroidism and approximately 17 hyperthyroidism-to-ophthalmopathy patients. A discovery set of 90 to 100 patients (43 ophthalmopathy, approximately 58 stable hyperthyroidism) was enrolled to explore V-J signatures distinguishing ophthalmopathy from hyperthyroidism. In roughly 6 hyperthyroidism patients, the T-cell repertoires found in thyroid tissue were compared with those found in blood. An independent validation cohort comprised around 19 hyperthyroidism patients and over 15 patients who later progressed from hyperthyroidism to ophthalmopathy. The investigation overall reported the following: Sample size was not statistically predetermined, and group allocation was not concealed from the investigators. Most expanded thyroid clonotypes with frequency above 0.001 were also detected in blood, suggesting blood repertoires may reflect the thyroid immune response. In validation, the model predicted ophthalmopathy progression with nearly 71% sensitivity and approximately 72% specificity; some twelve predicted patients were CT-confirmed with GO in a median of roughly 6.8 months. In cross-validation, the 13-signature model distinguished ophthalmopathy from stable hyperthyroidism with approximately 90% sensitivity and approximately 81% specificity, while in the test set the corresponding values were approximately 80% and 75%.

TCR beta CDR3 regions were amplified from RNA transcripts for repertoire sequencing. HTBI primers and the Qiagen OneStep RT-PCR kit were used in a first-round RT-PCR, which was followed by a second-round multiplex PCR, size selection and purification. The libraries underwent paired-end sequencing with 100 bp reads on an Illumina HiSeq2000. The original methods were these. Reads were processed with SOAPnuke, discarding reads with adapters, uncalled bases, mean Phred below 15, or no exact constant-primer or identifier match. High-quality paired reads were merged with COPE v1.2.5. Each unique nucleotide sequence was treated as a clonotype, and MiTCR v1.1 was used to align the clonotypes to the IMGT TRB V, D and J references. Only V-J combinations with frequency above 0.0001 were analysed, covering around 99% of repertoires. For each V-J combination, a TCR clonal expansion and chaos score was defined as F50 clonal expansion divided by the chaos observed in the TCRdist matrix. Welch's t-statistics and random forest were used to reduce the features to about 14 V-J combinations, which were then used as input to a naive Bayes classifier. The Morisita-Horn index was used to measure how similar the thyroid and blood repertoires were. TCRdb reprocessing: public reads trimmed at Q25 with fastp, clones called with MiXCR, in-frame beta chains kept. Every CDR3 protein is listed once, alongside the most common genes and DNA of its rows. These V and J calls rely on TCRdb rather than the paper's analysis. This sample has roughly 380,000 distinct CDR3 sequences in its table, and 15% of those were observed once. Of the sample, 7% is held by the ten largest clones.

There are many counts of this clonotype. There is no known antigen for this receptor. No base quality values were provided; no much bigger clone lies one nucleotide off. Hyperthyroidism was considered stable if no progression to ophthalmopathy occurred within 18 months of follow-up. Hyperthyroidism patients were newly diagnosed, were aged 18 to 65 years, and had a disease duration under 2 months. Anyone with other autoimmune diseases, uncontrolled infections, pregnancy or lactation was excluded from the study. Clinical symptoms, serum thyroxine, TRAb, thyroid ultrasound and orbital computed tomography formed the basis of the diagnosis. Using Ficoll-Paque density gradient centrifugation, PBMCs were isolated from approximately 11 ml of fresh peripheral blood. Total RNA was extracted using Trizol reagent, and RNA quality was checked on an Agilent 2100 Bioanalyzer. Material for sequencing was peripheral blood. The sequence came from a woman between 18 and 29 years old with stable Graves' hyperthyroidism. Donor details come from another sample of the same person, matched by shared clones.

DNA sequence: TGTGCCAGCAGTTTAGTTGCTGGCTACGAGCAGTACTTC. This gives the protein CASSLVAGYEQYF. The sequence is built from TRBV12-3 or TRBV12-4 and TRBJ2-7, with no confident D gene call. Trimming removed 1 base from V and 3 bases from J, leaving 7 bases between the germline ends. The CDR3 holds 13 amino acids from the cysteine to the phenylalanine. The kept DNA is CDR3 alone, 39 bases in frame from the first base.